Described below is a single TCR beta chain sequence and its context. Its antigen is currently not known. Base-call qualities are not available, and no considerably larger clone is one nucleotide away. The library was obtained by the immunoSEQ multiplex PCR assay. For the multiplex PCR, a mixture combining 60 forward primers for TCR Vbeta segments and 13 reverse primers for TCR Jbeta segments was used. The CDR3 region of rearranged TCR beta genes was amplified from genomic DNA by a multiplex PCR assay. Amplified TCR beta libraries were sequenced as 87-base-pair reads on the Illumina HiSeq System. The study's processing was this. A later analysis counted tens of millions of unique TCR beta chains across the 550 to 700 repertoires, and some 11 million of these chains were shared by at least two donors. To remove PCR and sequencing errors, raw reads were error-corrected and collapsed into unique sequences using a nearest-neighbor algorithm that merged closely related sequences. Alignment of CDR3 sequences to IMGT reference sequences was used to assign V, D and J gene segments. For a sequence to be retained, a match of at least six nucleotides to both a V gene segment and a J gene segment was required. A rearrangement counted as productive if the CDR3 had no stop codons and remained in frame with V and J, and every other rearrangement counted as non-productive. Following IMGT convention, CDR3 was defined as the stretch from the second conserved V-encoded cysteine to the conserved J-encoded phenylalanine. The earlier analysis of fewer than 750 of the donors excluded sequences that lacked an unambiguous match to a single V gene segment. An earlier analysis of roughly 590 of the donors called V segments functional above 56.7% productive rearrangements and segregating when the between-donor standard deviation exceeded 5%. A statistical classification framework was developed to diagnose cytomegalovirus status using the catalog of TCR beta chain sequences. A later analysis assigned V and J genes by comparing TCR nucleotide sequences with IMGT/GENE-DB human TR gene sequences. The TCRdist pipeline was used in a later analysis to assign CDR3 sequences and most-parsimonious VDJ recombination scenarios. A later analysis defined each TCR beta chain by its CDR3 amino acid sequence plus V-gene family, and excluded reads lacking a unique V-gene family. As a way to deal with suspected cross-contamination and a sequencing artifact, a later analysis dropped 500 to 700 nucleotide sequences that were highly shared and had low generation probability. In a later analysis, a clonal expansion index was calculated for each public chain from normalized within-repertoire ranks of inferred template counts. A later analysis computed generation probabilities with a VDJ recombination model fitted to out-of-frame rearrangements, and checked the results against IGoR. A later analysis scored TCR-TCR, TCR-HLA and TCR-CMV co-occurrence with hypergeometric tests, applying a repertoire-size bias correction to TCR pairs. A later analysis estimated false discovery rates by permuting HLA or CMV assignments 20 times. In a later analysis, co-occurring TCRs were grouped using DBSCAN, with TCRdist sequence similarity added in when clustering inside HLA-allele-positive subsets. Co-occurrence clustering excluded repertoires with fewer than 30,000 or more than 120,000 public chains, plus five with anomalous nucleotide sharing. TCRdb carries this immuneACCESS record with in-frame sequences only. Its versions omit some clonotypes, under half of them owing to an unresolved V gene in the studies checked, with the rest unexplained. Clone size and the V and J calls come from that table; the DNA yielded D and trimming. The table for this sample lists fewer than 250,000 clones; roughly 80% of them were counted only once. The top ten hold around 3.6% of the sample.

V loses 5 bases of germline sequence and J loses 1 base, and the interval between the two ends is 9 bases. Reading the germline V gene (reference sequence) gives CDR1 SEHNR and CDR2 FQNEAQ. The CDR3 holds 13 amino acids from the cysteine to the phenylalanine. Only the CDR3 DNA is retained, 39 bases long and in frame from the first base. These data originate in a study of cytomegalovirus exposure and HLA in healthy donors (dated by TCRdb to 2016 to 2017). With respect to the entire study: In an earlier analysis of some 550 of the donors, 276 Gb of sequence data and 117 million unique TCR beta sequences from about 179 million T cells were reported. An early release covering 550 to 700 HLA-typed donors comprised 300 to 350 gigabases of sequencing data and 65 million to 100 million unique TCR sequences. Among the roughly 400 genotyped donors, around 81% belonged to the genetic ancestry cluster associated with self-reported Caucasian donors. The study was designed to test whether signatures of past pathogen exposure could be identified by cataloging public T cell receptors. Using immunosequencing, the study profiled T cell repertoires from 550 to 750 subjects and related those repertoires to cytomegalovirus serostatus. A separate validation cohort of about 110 different subjects was used in addition to the roughly 640-subject first cohort. The study combined high-throughput TCR immunosequencing, statistical association of individual TCRs with disease status, and machine learning to predict cytomegalovirus infection status. A later analysis re-analyzed previously published TCR beta repertoires from approximately 700 donors and added high-resolution HLA genotyping to study TCR occurrence patterns. Rather than drawing on any new phenotypic data, the later analysis identified candidate immune exposures from TCR beta sequences and the way those sequences occurred across donors. To decide whether each TCR beta V gene segment behaved as functional or pseudogenic, an earlier analysis of fewer than 750 of the donors relied on high-throughput TCR beta sequencing. Donor age, sex, ethnicity and CMV serostatus were compiled alongside the repertoire data. A later genetic analysis took genome-wide SNP genotypes for about 55% of the 666 donors and used that subset as a discovery cohort. Every repertoire in the discovery cohort had been generated on one and the same sequencing platform. HLA typing covered class I and class II loci at four-digit resolution. Typing coverage differed by locus: A, B, C, DRB1 and DQB1 were typed in roughly 629-630 donors, DQA1 in approximately 520, DPA1 in approximately 610, and DPB1 in just under 480. Because of strong linkage in the cohort, roughly 5 DR-DQ haplotypes were treated as single units for association and clustering. Among some 410 genotyped donors of the cohort, an average of roughly 230,000 unique TCR beta nucleotide sequences was sequenced per donor, of which 15% to 20% were non-productive.

In total, 630 or so healthy bone marrow donors made up the cohort. Cohort members were all nominally healthy when sampled, although unrecorded immune exposures were likely present. The donor was CMV seropositive and belonged to the group of some 290 seropositive cohort members. Each donor provided a peripheral blood sample, and peripheral blood mononuclear cells were used for TCR beta sequencing. Genomic DNA was extracted from the blood cell samples with the Qiagen DNeasy Blood Extraction Kit. Broader findings and caveats from the paper: In a later genetic analysis, fewer N-insertions in productive TCRs were reported among donors in an Asian-associated ancestry cluster than the approximately 670-donor mean. A further reported finding was that TCR beta sequences accurately predicted the HLA-A and HLA-B alleles for most subjects in the first cohort. In a later analysis, several top co-occurrence clusters were reported to appear linked to parvovirus B19, influenza, CMV and Epstein-Barr virus. Presence/absence analyses assumed roughly uniform sequencing depth across donors, an assumption that may not hold. The only immune exposure information available for the cohort was CMV serostatus. When HLA alleles, especially DR and DQ, strongly co-occurred, attributing TCR associations to individual alleles was difficult. In the study, around 160 TCR beta chains were listed as associated with cytomegalovirus. The cohort was sequenced for TCR beta chains only, and without alpha or paired-chain data the features that could be detected were limited. Over 15 rarely observed V segments, including chromosome 9 orphons, were excluded from the earlier analysis of several hundred of the donors because counts were too low. In both the original and validation cohorts, the classifier was reported to diagnose cytomegalovirus status with high specificity and sensitivity. A cluster of highly shared sequence variants was judged likely to be a technical artifact of the sequencing pipeline. In an earlier analysis of 587 of the donors, most TCR beta V segments were observed in productive rearrangements about 87% or about 30% of the time, broadly matching IMGT annotations. In a later analysis, TCR association rates were found to vary across HLA loci, with the most associated TCRs seen for DRB1 alleles and the fewest for HLA-C alleles. The 87-base-pair reads could not distinguish some IMGT-functional V segments, including TRBV6-2 and TRBV6-3, so those segments were excluded. While some public TCRs were present in many individuals, most TCR sequences turned up only very rarely across donors. In vitro tests confirmed that a few of the cytomegalovirus-associated TCR beta chains recognize cytomegalovirus antigens. In a later analysis, HLA-associated TCR beta chains were found to be more clonally expanded and to have lower generation probabilities than equally common non-associated chains. It was suggested by the authors that the approach could potentially be generalized to other disease states and immunological phenotypes. HLA typing was unavailable for some donors at each locus, so association tests used only the typed subset. In a later genetic analysis, a missense DCLRE1C variant was associated with V-gene and J-gene trimming of TCR beta chains, and the association was replicated in an independent cohort. According to a later analysis, most CMV-associated TCR beta chains appeared to be HLA-restricted, and the HLA associations seemed to be driven largely by CMV exposure. Linkage disequilibrium might explain the correlated functional status among segregating V segments, but an unknown experimental factor could not be ruled out. Specific HLA alleles were associated with more than 15,000 TCR beta sequences at a false discovery rate of 0.05 in a later analysis.

The sample was PBMCs. The chain was built from TRBV7-9 and TRBJ2-7; a tentative D match to TRBD2 spans 5 bases. This sequence was found in a man aged 40-50 years in good health and CMV-seropositive. The CDR3 here reads CASSLGNSYEQYF. The DNA sequence is TGTGCCAGCAGCCTCGGGAATTCCTACGAGCAGTACTTC.